This T cell receptor (beta chain) was observed in a study of T cell responses to AZD1222 COVID-19 vaccine. Whole-study findings and limits: Clonal diversity was possibly underestimated, and the donors were mostly white British, with more females.

Between the trimmed V and J ends, which lost 6 bases and 4 bases, there was a span of 3 bases. This CDR3 comprises 10 residues. This table comes from immunoSEQ multiplex PCR, and its TCRdb copy is limited to in-frame clones, with some not included. The sample lists 95,000 to 150,000 clones, about 90% seen once, with just under 10% in the top ten. This clone was found once. The antigen is unknown. This receptor was identified in an adult in good health. The sequencing here drew on peripheral blood, taken on day 0 of AZD1222 vaccination. This sequence joins TRBV23-1 and TRBJ2-5; no clear D gene. TRBV23-1 is classed as an ORF, of uncertain function. This CDR3 is CASRRETQYF. CDR3 nucleotide sequence: TGCGCCAGCAGGAGAGAGACCCAGTACTTC.